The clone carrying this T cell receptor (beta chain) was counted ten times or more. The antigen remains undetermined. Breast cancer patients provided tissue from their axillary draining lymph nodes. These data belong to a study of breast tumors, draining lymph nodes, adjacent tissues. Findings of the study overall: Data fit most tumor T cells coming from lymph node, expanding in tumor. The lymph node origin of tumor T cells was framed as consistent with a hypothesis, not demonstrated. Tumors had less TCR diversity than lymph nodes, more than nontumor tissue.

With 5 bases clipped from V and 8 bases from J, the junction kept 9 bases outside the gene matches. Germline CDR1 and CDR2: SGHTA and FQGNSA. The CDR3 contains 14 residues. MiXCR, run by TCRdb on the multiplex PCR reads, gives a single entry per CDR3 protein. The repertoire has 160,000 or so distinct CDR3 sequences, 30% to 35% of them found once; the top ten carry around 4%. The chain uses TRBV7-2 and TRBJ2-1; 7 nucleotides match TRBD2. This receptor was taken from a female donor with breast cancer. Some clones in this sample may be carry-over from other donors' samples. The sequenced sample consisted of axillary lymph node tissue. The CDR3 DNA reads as TGTGCCAGCAGCCCTGGCGGGAGCAGAGATGAGCAGTTCTTC. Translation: CASSPGGSRDEQFF.